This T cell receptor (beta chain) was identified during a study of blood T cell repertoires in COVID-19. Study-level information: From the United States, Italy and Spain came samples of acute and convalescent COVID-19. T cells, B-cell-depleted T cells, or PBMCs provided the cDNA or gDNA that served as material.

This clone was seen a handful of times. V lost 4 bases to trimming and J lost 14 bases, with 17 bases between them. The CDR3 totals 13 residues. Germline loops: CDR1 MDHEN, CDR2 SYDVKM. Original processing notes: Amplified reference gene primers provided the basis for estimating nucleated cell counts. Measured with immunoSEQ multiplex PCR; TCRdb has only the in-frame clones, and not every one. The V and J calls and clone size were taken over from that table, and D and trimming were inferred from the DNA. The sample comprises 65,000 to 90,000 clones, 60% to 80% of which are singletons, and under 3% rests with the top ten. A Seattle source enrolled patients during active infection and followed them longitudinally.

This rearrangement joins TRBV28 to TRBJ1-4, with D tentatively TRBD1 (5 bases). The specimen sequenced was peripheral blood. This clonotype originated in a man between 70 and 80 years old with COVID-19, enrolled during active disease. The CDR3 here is CASSSPPPRGLFF. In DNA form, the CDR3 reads TGTGCCAGCAGTTCCCCACCGCCCCGGGGGCTGTTTTTT. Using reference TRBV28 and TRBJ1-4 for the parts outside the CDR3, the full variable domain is DVKVTQSSRYLVKRTGEKVFLECVQDMDHENMFWYRQDPGLGLRLIYFSYDVKMKEKGDIPEGYSVSREKKERFSLILESASTNQTSMYLCASSSPPPRGLFFGSGTQLSVL.